This T cell receptor (beta chain) is from a study of T and B cells in COVID-19 patients. TRB rearrangements were amplified by multiplex PCR with BIOMED2 TRB-A/B primers. TCRdb reprocessed the multiplex PCR reads with MiXCR, giving one entry per CDR3 protein. In the table there are around 6,200 distinct CDR3 sequences, around 33% of which are singletons. Germline V gene data show CDR1 as MNHEY and CDR2 as SVGAGI. There are 16 residues in the CDR3. Between the trimmed V and J ends, which lost 1 base and 1 base, there was a span of 11 bases. This clonotype was recorded a few times. TRB was amplified from about 260-540 ng of blood genomic DNA.

The sequenced material came from blood. The receptor was derived from a human donor with active COVID-19. The chain joins TRBV6-5 to TRBJ1-5; D not certain. Here the CDR3 DNA reads TGTGCCAGCAGTTACTATCCCAAGGGCAGCAATCAGCCCCAGCATTTT. This encodes CASSYYPKGSNQPQHF.